This T cell receptor (beta chain) was identified during a study of control samples from healthy donors and cancer patients. Using immunoSEQ multiplex PCR, the repertoire was profiled, and TCRdb retains in-frame clones only, with some absent. The profile covers roughly 150,000 clones, with 70% to 90% appearing a single time and around 1.6% taken by the ten largest. The CDR3 runs to 16 residues. Germline V CDR1 and CDR2: LGHNA, YNFKEQ. V lost 4 bases and J lost 6; bases outside the gene matches: 7. The chain links TRBV4-2 to TRBJ2-2; 11 bases fit TRBD2. Sequenced sample: blood. This TCR was recovered from a man aged 18 to 29 in good health. The CDR3 sequence is CASSRVQLAGAGELFF. Here the CDR3 DNA reads TGTGCCAGCAGCCGGGTGCAACTAGCGGGGGCCGGGGAGCTGTTTTTT.